The 5 T cell receptor beta chains below were found in one sample sequenced in a study of blood T cell repertoires in COVID-19. Sequencing used immunoSEQ multiplex PCR; TCRdb keeps in-frame clones, though not all of them. The sample carries under 300,000 clones, around nine tenths recorded once. Sequencing was carried out using PBMCs or T cells enriched from blood (not recorded which). The receptors were sampled from a woman between 40 and 55 years old who had recovered from COVID-19.

This clone was counted between two and nine times. V is TRBV7-2 and J is TRBJ1-2, with TRBD1 matching over 7 bases. CDR3 length equals 15 residues. After removal of 4 bases from V and 4 bases from J, the junction contained 9 bases not matched to a gene. Germline V gene lookup returns CDR1 SGHTA and CDR2 FQGNSA. As DNA, the CDR3 is TGTGCCAGCAGCTCCACCCGACAGGGACTCTATGGCTACACCTTC. It codes for CASSSTRQGLYGYTF.

The rearrangement uses TRBV20-1 and TRBJ1-3, with D possibly being TRBD1 (5 bases). The germline gives CDR1 DFQATT, CDR2 SNEGSKA (reference sequence). The CDR3 runs 15 residues. Trimming took 3 bases from V and 0 from J, leaving 12 bases between them. The CDR3 bases are TGCAGTGCTAGTCCGGGACTTTCCTCTGGAAACACCATATATTTT. Its protein product is CSASPGLSSGNTIYF.

V and J are TRBV7-9 and TRBJ1-2; D is perhaps TRBD1 (6 bases). V was shortened by 5 bases and J by 8 bases, with 18 bases between the two germline ends. CDR3 length equals 14 residues. Germline V gene data show CDR1 as SEHNR and CDR2 as FQNEAQ (reference sequence). This CDR3 is CASSEGGRFEGYTF. CDR3 coding DNA: TGTGCCAGCAGCGAAGGGGGTCGGTTTGAGGGCTACACCTTC.

This clone was recorded a few times. The rearrangement uses TRBV6-1 and TRBJ2-7, with a possible D match to TRBD1 (5 bases). The CDR3 is 16 amino acids. Germline values: CDR1 MNHNS, CDR2 SASEGT. Trimming took 1 base from V and 5 from J, leaving 18 bases between them. This CDR3 reads CASSEGPRGWANEQYF. As DNA, the CDR3 is TGTGCCAGCAGTGAAGGGCCAAGGGGATGGGCTAACGAGCAGTACTTC.

The chain uses TRBV7-2 and TRBJ1-1; D is possibly TRBD1 (6 bases). V shed 4 bases and J shed 1 base, with 13 bases lying between them. Germline CDR1 is SGHTA and CDR2 is FQGNSA. The CDR3 extends over 15 amino acids. The CDR3 spells CASSSKAGANTEAFF. For the CDR3, the DNA is TGTGCCAGCAGCTCTAAGGCGGGGGCGAACACTGAAGCTTTCTTT.